Presented here are 24 T cell receptor beta chains from one specimen sequenced in a study of response to subunit inactivated influenza vaccine. TCRdb redid the calling of the RT-PCR reads with MiXCR, one entry per CDR3 protein. The repertoire has approximately 730,000 distinct CDR3 sequences, more than 11% of them found once; the top ten carry 6.5% to 8.5%. The source material was PBMCs from blood, sampled about 14 days before vaccination. The receptors shown here come from a middle-aged man who received an inactivated influenza vaccine.

This rearrangement joins TRBV6-5 to TRBJ2-3, with a possible D match to TRBD1 (5 bases). Germline CDR1 and CDR2: MNHEY and SVGAGI. CDR3 length: 16 amino acids. Trimming pared 3 bases from V and 3 bases from J, leaving 16 bases between. CDR3 in amino acids: CASSYGGRAWTDTQYF. CDR3 sequence (DNA): TGTGCCAGCAGTTATGGTGGCAGGGCATGGACAGATACGCAGTATTTT.

This clonotype was counted ten times or more. V usage is TRBV6-5 and J usage is TRBJ2-7; D might be TRBD1 (5 bases). Trimming took 7 bases from V and 3 from J, leaving 7 bases between them. Germline V gene data show CDR1 as MNHEY and CDR2 as SVGAGI. The CDR3 has 11 residues. The CDR3 loop reads CASTRGYEQYF. CDR3 nucleotides: TGTGCCAGCACAAGGGGCTACGAGCAGTACTTC.

This clonotype was detected a few times. V is TRBV7-9 and J is TRBJ1-2; a possible D gene is TRBD1 (5 bases). This CDR3 is 13 amino acids long. Germline V lookup: CDR1 SEHNR, CDR2 FQNEAQ (reference sequence). Trimming cost V 0 bases and J 7 bases, with 9 bases left between them. The CDR3 DNA reads as TGTGCCAGCAGCTTAGCTCGACAGCTTGGCTACACCTTC. Protein sequence: CASSLARQLGYTF. The variable domain in full, with the rest retrieved from reference TRBV7-9 and TRBJ1-2, is DTGVSQNPRHKITKRGQNVTFRCDPISEHNRLYWYRQTLGQGPEFLTYFQNEAQLEKSRLLSDRFSAERPKGSFSTLEIQRTEQGDSAMYLCASSLARQLGYTFGSGTRLTVV.

A few counts support this clonotype. The chain couples TRBV20-1 to TRBJ2-2; tentative D call: TRBD2 (6 bases). The CDR3 sequence is 16 residues long. Germline CDR1 DFQATT, CDR2 SNEGSKA (reference sequence). V was pared by 1 base and J by 4 bases, with 16 bases between. As DNA, the CDR3 is TGCAGTGCTAGAGTTTTCGCGGGGAAAACCACCGGGGAGCTGTTTTTT. Translated: CSARVFAGKTTGELFF.

The rearrangement joins TRBV5-7 to TRBJ2-5; D not certain. TRBV5-7 has ORF status, its function being uncertain. V lost 0 bases to trimming and J lost 1 base, with 10 bases between them. This CDR3 comprises 15 residues. The CDR3 DNA follows: TGTGCCAGCAGCTTGGAGGGTAGGGTCCAAGAGACCCAGTACTTC. Amino acids: CASSLEGRVQETQYF.

CDR3: CASSLGAQQGSYNEQFF. The CDR3 DNA follows: TGTGCCAGCAGCTTAGGGGCCCAGCAAGGCTCCTACAATGAGCAGTTCTTC. The chain links TRBV11-2 to TRBJ2-1; D gene uncertain. The germline V and J ends were trimmed by 1 base and 0 bases, with 13 bases remaining between them. The V gene's germline CDR1 is SGHAT and CDR2 FQNNGV. The CDR3 covers 17 residues.

The chain links TRBV20-1 to TRBJ1-1; 7 bases line up with TRBD1. The trim removed 3 bases at V and 6 bases at J, leaving 7 bases unmatched. The CDR3 is made up of 13 amino acids. In germline, CDR1 is DFQATT, CDR2 SNEGSKA (reference sequence). DNA for the CDR3: TGCAGTGCTAGTCGGACAGGAATCGCTGAAGCTTTCTTT. This encodes CSASRTGIAEAFF.

V is TRBV19 and J is TRBJ2-3; unclear D gene. Per germline, CDR1 LNHDA and CDR2 SQIVND (reference sequence). Trimming stripped 6 bases from V and 6 bases from J, with 13 bases between. This CDR3 is 13 amino acids long. The CDR3 sequence: CASSPEGLDTQYF. The CDR3 DNA reads TGTGCCAGTAGCCCTGAAGGATTGGATACGCAGTATTTT.

The chain joins TRBV5-6 to TRBJ1-2; D is unresolved. Germline assignment: CDR1 SGHDT and CDR2 YYEEEE. The CDR3 has 18 amino acids. V shed 3 bases and J shed 1 base, with 22 bases lying between them. The CDR3: CASSSQTRRYQNNYGYTF. CDR3 DNA sequence: TGTGCCAGCAGCTCTCAAACCAGGAGGTACCAGAATAACTATGGCTACACCTTC.

The V call is TRBV28, the J call TRBJ2-7, with D possibly TRBD2 on 8 matching bases. The germline gives CDR1 MDHEN, CDR2 SYDVKM. The CDR3 consists of 20 residues. Trimming cost V 2 bases and J 4 bases, with 30 bases left between them. The CDR3 protein is CASSLAWTGRPLAGGYEQYF. CDR3 in DNA: TGTGCCAGCAGTTTAGCTTGGACAGGACGCCCGTTGGCGGGGGGATACGAGCAGTACTTC.

There are a few counts of this clonotype. The chain has TRBV20-1 and TRBJ1-1, with D possibly matching TRBD1 (6 bases). The length of the CDR3 is 14 residues. V was pared by 3 bases and J by 5 bases, with 16 bases between. Looked up from germline, CDR1 is DFQATT and CDR2 is SNEGSKA (reference sequence). The CDR3: CSARAGAWRTEAFF. The CDR3 DNA follows: TGCAGTGCTAGGGCAGGGGCGTGGCGAACTGAAGCTTTCTTT.

This chain connects TRBV6-5 to TRBJ2-3, with unresolved D. With 0 bases removed from V and 5 bases from J, the gap between germline ends came to 9 bases. Per the germline V gene, CDR1 is MNHEY and CDR2 is SVGAGI. The CDR3 has 14 residues. This CDR3 is CASSYSPRIDTQYF. The CDR3 DNA sequence: TGTGCCAGCAGTTACTCCCCGCGGATAGATACGCAGTATTTT.

The CDR3 reads CASSGGLAGISSYNEQFF. CDR3 nucleotides: TGTGCCAGCTCAGGAGGACTAGCGGGGATCAGCTCCTACAATGAGCAGTTCTTC. The chain links TRBV11-1 to TRBJ2-1; TRBD2 agrees at 12 bases. The CDR3 sequence is 18 residues long. Germline trimming cut 8 bases from V and 0 bases from J; bases unmatched to any gene: 11. The germline CDR1 and CDR2 sequences are SGHAT and FQDESV (reference sequence).

This clonotype was detected only a few times. The chain links TRBV6-4 to TRBJ2-1; TRBD1 matches 7 bases. V shed 4 bases, J shed 5 bases, and the junction held 8 bases outside the gene matches. The length of the CDR3 is 15 residues. Germline V gene sequence: CDR1 MRHNA, CDR2 SNTAGT. CDR3 in amino acids: CASSASRDRNNEQFF. The CDR3 region has the DNA TGTGCCAGCAGTGCGTCGAGGGACAGAAACAATGAGCAGTTCTTC.

The chain employs TRBV7-3 and TRBJ2-1; TRBD2 matches at 7 bases. The CDR3 totals 15 residues. Per the germline V gene, CDR1 is SGHTA and CDR2 is FQGTGA. The V segment lost 5 bases and the J segment 6 bases; nucleotides outside the gene matches: 10. For the CDR3, the DNA is TGTGCCAGCAGCCCCCAGACTAGCATCGGCAATGAGCAGTTCTTC. Translating it yields CASSPQTSIGNEQFF.

This clonotype was found many times. V and J are TRBV9 and TRBJ1-2, with D tentatively TRBD1 (5 bases). With 0 bases removed from V and 0 bases from J, the gap between germline ends came to 6 bases. The CDR3 is made up of 14 amino acids. CDR1 is SGDLS and CDR2 is YYNGEE in the germline V gene. The CDR3 DNA sequence: TGTGCCAGCAGCGTAGGACAGTCTAACTATGGCTACACCTTC. Its translation: CASSVGQSNYGYTF.

This clonotype has a single count. V usage is TRBV7-2 and J usage is TRBJ1-6; D is perhaps TRBD1 (5 bases). In germline, CDR1 is SGHTA, CDR2 FQGNSA. The V gene lost 1 base and the J gene lost 6 bases, with 16 bases spanning the gap. The CDR3 runs 17 residues. The CDR3 DNA reads TGTGCCAGCAGCTTAGGTTTGGCTAGGGGCGCTAATTCACCCCTCCACTTT. Protein sequence: CASSLGLARGANSPLHF.

This clonotype was seen a handful of times. The V gene is TRBV11-2, the J gene TRBJ1-6; TRBD1 matches at 8 bases. CDR1 SGHAT and CDR2 FQNNGV come from the germline V gene. This CDR3 is 15 amino acids long. Germline trimming cut 5 bases from V and 4 bases from J; bases unmatched to any gene: 4. CDR3 nucleotides: TGTGCCAGCAGCAAGCGACAGGGGTATAATTCACCCCTCCACTTT. Translated: CASSKRQGYNSPLHF.

The V call is TRBV10-2, the J call TRBJ2-7; perhaps TRBD2 as D (7 bases). The CDR3 consists of 14 residues. Germline V lookup: CDR1 WSHSY, CDR2 SAAADI. Trimming shortened V by 2 bases and J by 3 bases, and 11 bases separated the two germline ends. This chain's CDR3 is CASSEGGANYEQYF. CDR3 in DNA: TGCGCCAGCAGTGAGGGGGGGGCAAACTACGAGCAGTACTTC.

The V call is TRBV5-1, the J call TRBJ1-3, with D hard to call. The CDR3 covers 16 residues. V was pared by 4 bases and J by 4 bases, with 18 bases between. Germline-derived CDR1 and CDR2 are SGHRS and YFSETQ. CDR3: CASSPRVTGSGNTIYF. CDR3 DNA sequence: TGCGCCAGCAGCCCGCGGGTGACGGGCTCAGGAAACACCATATATTTT.

As to this clonotype: A much larger clone is a single base away; this may be a read error. The chain uses TRBV12-3 or TRBV12-4 and TRBJ1-5; D is perhaps TRBD1 (5 bases). V was shortened by 2 bases and J by 9 bases, with 14 bases between the two germline ends. The CDR3 has 14 amino acids. The CDR3 loop reads CASSLSRRERPQHF. CDR3 DNA: TGTGCCAGCAGTTTAAGTCGCAGGGAACGGCCCCAGCATTTT.

This clonotype was seen a few times. The J gene is TRBJ2-1, the V gene TRBV10-3; D is tentatively TRBD1 or TRBD2 (5 bases each). This CDR3 has 17 amino acids. V was shortened by 4 bases and J by 2 bases, with 18 bases between the two germline ends. The germline V gene encodes CDR1 ENHRY and CDR2 SYGVKD. CDR3: CAISGDRTKTPYNEQFF. CDR3 in DNA: TGTGCCATCAGTGGGGACCGAACTAAAACCCCCTACAATGAGCAGTTCTTC.

This clonotype has a handful of counts. The chain has TRBV20-1 and TRBJ2-1, with 8 bases lining up with TRBD2. CDR3 length: 15 residues. V was clipped by 3 bases and J by 4 bases; unmatched bases: 8. Germline loops: CDR1 DFQATT, CDR2 SNEGSKA (reference sequence). The CDR3 region has the DNA TGCAGTGCTAGGCCCACTAGCGGAGTTTACAATGAGCAGTTCTTC. Encoded protein: CSARPTSGVYNEQFF.

The rearrangement uses TRBV7-6 and TRBJ2-1; tentative D call: TRBD1 (6 bases). This CDR3 comprises 14 residues. The germline V gene encodes CDR1 SGHVS and CDR2 FNYEAQ. Trimming shortened V by 1 base and J by 6 bases, and 10 bases separated the two germline ends. The CDR3 region has the DNA TGTGCCAGCAGCTTAGGGACAGCTTCCAATGAGCAGTTCTTC. As protein: CASSLGTASNEQFF. Together with reference TRBV7-6 and TRBJ2-1, the CDR3 gives the full variable domain: GAGVSQSPRYKVTKRGQDVALRCDPISGHVSLYWYRQALGQGPEFLTYFNYEAQQDKSGLPNDRFSAERPEGSISTLTIQRTEQRDSAMYRCASSLGTASNEQFFGPGTRLTVL.